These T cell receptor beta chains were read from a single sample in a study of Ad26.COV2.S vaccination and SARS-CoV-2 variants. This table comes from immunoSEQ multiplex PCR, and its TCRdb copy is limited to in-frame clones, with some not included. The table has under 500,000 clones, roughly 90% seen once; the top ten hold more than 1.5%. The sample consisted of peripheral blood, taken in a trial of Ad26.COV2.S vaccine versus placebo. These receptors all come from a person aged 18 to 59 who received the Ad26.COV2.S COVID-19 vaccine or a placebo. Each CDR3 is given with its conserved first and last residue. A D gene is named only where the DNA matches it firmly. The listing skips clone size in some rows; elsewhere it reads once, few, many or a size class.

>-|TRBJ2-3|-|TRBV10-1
CASSEVGTDTQYF
TGCGCCAGCAGTGAGGTCGGTACAGATACGCAGTATTTT
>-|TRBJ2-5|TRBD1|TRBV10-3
CAISETGVETQYF
TGTGCCATCAGTGAAACAGGGGTGGAGACCCAGTACTTC
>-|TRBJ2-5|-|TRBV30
CAWQGGETQYF
TGTGCCTGGCAGGGCGGAGAGACCCAGTACTTC
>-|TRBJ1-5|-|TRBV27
CASSTQGLGQPQHF
TGTGCCAGCAGTACACAGGGTCTAGGGCAGCCCCAGCATTTT
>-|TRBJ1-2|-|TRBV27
CASRSTGREDYGYTF
TGTGCCAGCAGAAGTACAGGGCGCGAGGACTATGGCTACACCTTC
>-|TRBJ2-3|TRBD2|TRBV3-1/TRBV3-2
CASSMGLARSTDTQYF
TGTGCCAGCAGCATGGGACTAGCGCGAAGCACAGATACGCAGTATTTT
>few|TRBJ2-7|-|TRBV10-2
CASSDRGYEQYF
TGCGCCAGCAGTGACAGGGGTTACGAGCAGTACTTC
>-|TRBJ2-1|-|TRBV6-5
CASSYSSEQFF
TGTGCCAGCAGTTACTCGAGTGAGCAGTTCTTC
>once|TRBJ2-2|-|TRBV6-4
CASAGVGTGELFF
TGTGCCAGCGCCGGGGTTGGCACCGGGGAGCTGTTTTTT
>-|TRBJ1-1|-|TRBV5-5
CASSLAGRGHMNTEAFF
TGTGCCAGCAGCTTGGCCGGAAGAGGGCACATGAACACTGAAGCTTTCTTT
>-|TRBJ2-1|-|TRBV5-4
CASSDLGAAKYNEQFF
TGTGCCAGCAGCGACCTTGGAGCGGCCAAATACAATGAGCAGTTCTTC
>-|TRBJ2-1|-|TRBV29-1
CSVPTLSHSYNEQFF
TGCAGCGTCCCCACTCTTAGTCACTCCTACAATGAGCAGTTCTTC
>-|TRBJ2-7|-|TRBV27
CASSLRGAYYEQYF
TGTGCCAGCAGTTTACGCGGGGCTTACTACGAGCAGTACTTC
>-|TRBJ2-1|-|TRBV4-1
CASSQEPGISYNEQFF
TGCGCCAGCAGCCAAGAGCCAGGTATTTCCTACAATGAGCAGTTCTTC
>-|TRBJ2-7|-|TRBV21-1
CASSKDRSSYEQYF
TGTGCCAGCAGCAAAGACCGCAGCTCCTACGAGCAGTACTTC